The 28 T cell receptor beta chains below were found in one sample sequenced in a study of blood T cells in healthy people across ages (dated by TCRdb to about 2015). The library came from 5' RACE. The sequencing machine was an Illumina HiSeq 2500. A second PCR of roughly 6 to 11 cycles was performed with a sample-barcoded 5' primer and a J-beta primer mix. The public reads were quality trimmed at Q25 with fastp and then assembled into clones with MiXCR by TCRdb, keeping productive beta chains. CDR3 protein duplicates are merged, each entry listing the most common genes and DNA. This sample has over 550,000 distinct CDR3 sequences in its table, and around 31% of those were observed once. The ten largest clones take up around 14% of the sample. Sequencing was performed on blood. These TCRs come from a woman at least 80 years old in good health.

This clonotype has more than one count but fewer than ten. The chain joins TRBV6-1 to TRBJ1-1; no reliable D call. Between the trimmed V and J ends, which lost 6 bases and 7 bases, there was a span of 12 bases. CDR1 is MNHNS, CDR2 SASEGT, per germline. This CDR3 comprises 12 residues. The CDR3 loop reads CASSMGRSEAFF. The CDR3 nucleotides read TGTGCCAGCAGCATGGGTCGGAGTGAAGCTTTCTTT.

The rearrangement links TRBV5-6 to TRBJ1-2, with 7 bases matching TRBD1. The CDR3 extends over 16 amino acids. V trimming: 4 bases; J trimming: 4 bases; junction bases outside the gene matches: 13. CDR1 SGHDT and CDR2 YYEEEE come from the germline V gene. Here the CDR3 DNA reads TGTGCCAGCAGCCCATCGGGCAGGGGGGAATCCTATGGCTACACCTTC. It translates to CASSPSGRGESYGYTF.

This clonotype appeared many times. J is TRBJ2-4 and V is TRBV19; D may match TRBD1 or TRBD2 (5 bases each). The CDR3 consists of 18 residues. Germline V gives CDR1 LNHDA, CDR2 SQIVND (reference sequence). V gave up 6 bases and J gave up 7 bases, with 28 bases separating them. In DNA, the CDR3 is TGTGCCAGTAGGGGGGTGTTGGAGAGTTTCCCGCCGGGGAACATTCAGTACTTC. This translates into CASRGVLESFPPGNIQYF.

This clonotype has at least ten counts. This chain links TRBV29-1 with TRBJ2-3, with a weak D call TRBD2 (6 bases). The CDR3 runs 11 residues. Trimming stripped 6 bases from V and 9 bases from J, with 13 bases between. The germline V gene encodes CDR1 SQVTM and CDR2 ANQGSEA. The CDR3 loop is CSVVGGYTQYF. The CDR3 bases are TGCAGCGTAGTCGGGGGTTACACGCAGTATTTT.

Many counts were recorded for this clonotype. V and J are TRBV10-3 and TRBJ2-1; 11 bases are shared with TRBD2. Losses at the gene ends were 7 bases for V and 0 bases for J; bases not matched to a gene: 8. Germline V lookup: CDR1 ENHRY, CDR2 SYGVKD. The CDR3 runs to 17 residues. DNA for the CDR3: TGTGCCATCACCGAGACTAGCGGGGCGCTCTCCTACAATGAGCAGTTCTTC. It is translated as CAITETSGALSYNEQFF.

This clonotype was detected many times. The chain links TRBV5-1 to TRBJ2-4; D unresolved. Trimming stripped 3 bases from V and 0 bases from J, with 10 bases between. Germline CDR1 SGHRS, CDR2 YFSETQ. The CDR3 covers 15 residues. DNA for the CDR3: TGCGCCAGCAGCTCTCCCGATCTAGCCAAAAACATTCAGTACTTC. Protein: CASSSPDLAKNIQYF.

This chain joins TRBV5-4 and TRBJ2-2; D is unresolved. The CDR3 length is 14 residues. V was shortened by 0 bases and J by 5 bases, with 8 bases between the two germline ends. Germline-derived CDR1 and CDR2 are SGHNT and YYREEE (reference sequence). DNA of the CDR3: TGTGCCAGCAGCTTGGAGCTGGGGACCGGGGAGCTGTTTTTT. Encoded protein: CASSLELGTGELFF. Full variable domain (outside the CDR3, taken from reference TRBV5-4 and TRBJ2-2): ETGVTQSPTHLIKTRGQQVTLRCSSQSGHNTVSWYQQALGQGPQFIFQYYREEENGRGNFPPRFSGLQFPNYSSELNVNALELDDSALYLCASSLELGTGELFFGEGSRLTVL.

This sequence joins TRBV7-7 and TRBJ2-5; TRBD2 matches 7 bases. Losses at the gene ends were 3 bases for V and 3 bases for J; bases not matched to a gene: 10. This CDR3 has 16 amino acids. Germline-derived CDR1 and CDR2 are SSHAT and FNYEAQ (reference sequence). The chain's CDR3 is CASSLGSLGGEETQYF. CDR3 sequence (DNA): TGTGCCAGCAGCTTGGGATCTCTTGGGGGGGAAGAGACCCAGTACTTC.

This clonotype was counted many times. This chain joins TRBV10-3 and TRBJ2-1, with no clear D. The CDR3 has 12 residues. Germline CDR1 reads ENHRY; CDR2 reads SYGVKD. Trimming shortened V by 4 bases and J by 6 bases, and 7 bases separated the two germline ends. CDR3 protein: CAISGQFNEQFF. CDR3 sequence (DNA): TGTGCCATCAGTGGGCAGTTCAATGAGCAGTTCTTC.

The rearrangement joins TRBV7-2 to TRBJ2-3, with a weak D call TRBD1 (5 bases). V was clipped by 5 bases and J by 0 bases, with 15 bases between them. The CDR3 runs to 16 residues. Germline CDR1 is SGHTA and CDR2 is FQGNSA. The DNA for the CDR3 is TGTGCCAGCAGCCCTAGGGGCACCTCAAGCACAGATACGCAGTATTTT. Its translation: CASSPRGTSSTDTQYF. Full variable domain (rest looked up from reference TRBV7-2 and TRBJ2-3): GAGVSQSPSNKVTEKGKDVELRCDPISGHTALYWYRQSLGQGLEFLIYFQGNSAPDKSGLPSDRFSAERTGGSVSTLTIQRTQQEDSAVYLCASSPRGTSSTDTQYFGPGTRLTVL.

This clonotype was seen ten or more times. The chain combines TRBV20-1 with TRBJ1-2, with D tentatively TRBD1 (5 bases). With 1 base removed from V and 0 bases from J, the gap between germline ends came to 15 bases. The germline V gene has CDR1 DFQATT and CDR2 SNEGSKA (reference sequence). The CDR3 runs 16 residues. This CDR3 reads CSARGSRGEANYGYTF. The CDR3 bases are TGCAGTGCTAGAGGCTCGCGGGGGGAAGCTAACTATGGCTACACCTTC.

This clonotype showed up many times. The chain links TRBV7-2 to TRBJ2-2; a weak D match, TRBD2 (6 bases). The V gene's germline CDR1 is SGHTA and CDR2 FQGNSA. Trimming stripped 5 bases from V and 5 bases from J, with 15 bases between. This CDR3 spans 15 amino acids. CDR3 sequence reads: CASSPDSGRTGELFF. CDR3 nucleotide sequence: TGTGCCAGCAGCCCCGACAGCGGGCGTACCGGGGAGCTGTTTTTT.

This clonotype was seen repeatedly, ten times or more. The chain joins TRBV5-1 to TRBJ2-1; the D is unclear. The V and J ends lost 0 bases and 8 bases respectively, with 15 bases between them. The CDR3 contains 15 residues. The germline V gene encodes CDR1 SGHRS and CDR2 YFSETQ. The CDR3 DNA reads as TGCGCCAGCAGCTTGGCCACGAAAGCTCCGGATGAGCAGTTCTTC. This translates into CASSLATKAPDEQFF. The full variable domain, its missing parts supplied by reference TRBV5-1 and TRBJ2-1, is KAGVTQTPRYLIKTRGQQVTLSCSPISGHRSVSWYQQTPGQGLQFLFEYFSETQRNKGNFPGRFSGRQFSNSRSEMNVSTLELGDSALYLCASSLATKAPDEQFFGPGTRLTVL.

Note on this clonotype: This may be a read error: a much more frequent sequence differs by one nucleotide. This chain connects TRBV6-6 to TRBJ2-7, with TRBD2 matching 12 bases. The CDR3 runs 15 residues. In germline, CDR1 is MNHNY, CDR2 SVGAGI (reference sequence). The V and J ends lost 6 bases and 7 bases, in that order; junction bases with no gene match: 10. CDR3 protein: CASRSGTSGYNEQYF. In nucleotides, the CDR3 is TGTGCCAGCAGGTCCGGGACTAGCGGGTACAATGAGCAGTACTTC.

The chain employs TRBV30 and TRBJ2-4, with TRBD2 identical over 9 bases. The tail of the sequence fits TRBJ2-7 better, so the J call may be wrong. Germline V gene lookup returns CDR1 GTSNPN and CDR2 SVGIG (reference sequence). This CDR3 comprises 13 residues. The CDR3 DNA is TGTGCCTCCCAGCGGGGGGCTCCCTACGAGCAGTACTTC. It translates to CASQRGAPYEQYF.

In this sample, this clonotype turned up a few times. V and J are TRBV3-1 and TRBJ2-2; D remains unclear. Trimming stripped 2 bases from V and 6 bases from J, with 4 bases between. Germline V gene lookup returns CDR1 LGHDT and CDR2 YNNKEL (reference sequence). The CDR3 has 12 residues. DNA for the CDR3: TGTGCCAGCAGCCAATCGGCCGGGGAGCTGTTTTTT. This sequence encodes CASSQSAGELFF.

This clonotype was seen repeatedly, ten times or more. CDR3 DNA sequence: TGCAGTGCGGGAAGGACAGGGGGAACTGAAGCTTTCTTT. Translated: CSAGRTGGTEAFF. This chain connects TRBV20-1 to TRBJ1-1; 10 nucleotides line up with TRBD1. Germline V gene data show CDR1 as DFQATT and CDR2 as SNEGSKA (reference sequence). The V and J ends lost 6 bases and 5 bases, in that order; junction bases with no gene match: 6. The CDR3 loop spans 13 amino acids.

Ten or more counts support this clonotype. V usage is TRBV6-1 and J usage is TRBJ1-2; no definite D call. The V and J ends lost 11 bases and 0 bases respectively, with 13 bases between them. CDR3 length: 13 amino acids. CDR1 is MNHNS and CDR2 is SASEGT in the germline V gene. The DNA of the CDR3 is TGTGCCGGAACCATAAGCCCTAACTATGGCTACACCTTC. Translating gives CAGTISPNYGYTF.

The rearrangement links TRBV7-2 to TRBJ1-1, with D possibly TRBD1 on 5 matching bases. This CDR3 is 15 amino acids long. V was pared by 4 bases and J by 1 base, with 13 bases between. From germline, CDR1 is SGHTA and CDR2 FQGNSA. The CDR3 DNA sequence: TGTGCCAGCAGCTCCGGACGGAGGGGGAACACTGAAGCTTTCTTT. It yields the protein CASSSGRRGNTEAFF.

This rearrangement joins TRBV28 to TRBJ2-2, with a weak D call TRBD2 (7 bases). CDR1 MDHEN and CDR2 SYDVKM come from the germline V gene. The V gene lost 8 bases and the J gene lost 0 bases, with 19 bases spanning the gap. The CDR3 extends over 17 amino acids. CDR3 in amino acids: CASHPWAGASNTGELFF. As DNA, the CDR3 is TGTGCCAGCCATCCTTGGGCGGGGGCCTCGAACACCGGGGAGCTGTTTTTT.

The chain recombines TRBV20-1 with TRBJ2-7; no reliable D call. Trimming cost V 5 bases and J 0 bases, with 14 bases left between them. Germline lookup yields CDR1 DFQATT and CDR2 SNEGSKA (reference sequence). CDR3 size: 14 residues. This chain's CDR3 is CSAAPQWSSYEQYF. DNA for the CDR3: TGCAGTGCTGCCCCCCAATGGAGCTCCTACGAGCAGTACTTC.

This clonotype has a count of ten or more. Its ends do not fully match the called genes, so a read error is possible. The rearrangement uses TRBV7-6 and TRBJ2-3, with D possibly called TRBD1 or TRBD2 (5 bases each). The CDR3 covers 16 residues. Germline CDR1 and CDR2: SGHVS and FNYEAQ. In nucleotides, the CDR3 is TGCGCCAGCAGCTTGGGAAGTGGGGGAAGCACAGATACGCAGTATTTT. Encoded protein: CASSLGSGGSTDTQYF. The full variable domain, its missing parts supplied by reference TRBV7-6 and TRBJ2-3, is GAGVSQSPRYKVTKRGQDVALRCDPISGHVSLYWYRQALGQGPEFLTYFNYEAQQDKSGLPNDRFSAERPEGSISTLTIQRTEQRDSAMYRCASSLGSGGSTDTQYFGPGTRLTVL.

This clonotype was counted a single time. The chain carries TRBV28 and TRBJ1-2; perhaps TRBD1 as D (6 bases). Per germline, CDR1 MDHEN and CDR2 SYDVKM. The CDR3 covers 13 residues. Deletions cut 6 bases from V and 4 bases from J, with 12 bases between. CDR3 residues: CASRQDRGYGYTF. The CDR3 bases are TGTGCCAGCAGACAGGACAGAGGCTATGGCTACACCTTC.

This clonotype was picked up many times. This chain links TRBV28 with TRBJ2-7; D uncertain. CDR3 size: 14 residues. Germline loops: CDR1 MDHEN, CDR2 SYDVKM. Trimming took off 7 bases at V and 2 bases at J, with 15 bases between the two ends. CDR3 sequence reads: CASTQRGRTYEQYF. The CDR3 nucleotides are TGTGCCAGCACCCAGAGAGGCCGAACCTACGAGCAGTACTTC.

This clonotype was seen a handful of times. This chain links TRBV13 with TRBJ1-1; TRBD1 aligns across 10 bases. Trimming at V came to 4 bases and at J to 1 base, leaving 9 bases not matched to a gene. Germline lookup yields CDR1 PRHDT and CDR2 FYEKMQ (reference sequence). The CDR3 sequence is 17 residues long. The CDR3 sequence: CASSWTGGRVGNTEAFF. Written as DNA, the CDR3 is TGTGCCAGCAGCTGGACAGGGGGAAGAGTGGGGAACACTGAAGCTTTCTTT.

The J gene is TRBJ1-1, the V gene TRBV12-3 or TRBV12-4; TRBD1 matches 7 bases. Germline trimming cut 5 bases from V and 1 base from J; bases unmatched to any gene: 7. The CDR3 is 15 amino acids. The CDR3 sequence: CASSRRTGKNTEAFF. CDR3 DNA: TGTGCCAGCAGTAGACGGACAGGAAAGAACACTGAAGCTTTCTTT.

This chain links TRBV5-1 with TRBJ2-3, with TRBD2 as a possible D gene (7 bases). Germline assignment: CDR1 SGHRS and CDR2 YFSETQ. The V and J ends lost 0 bases and 5 bases respectively, with 13 bases between them. The CDR3 runs 15 residues. Written as DNA, the CDR3 is TGCGCCAGCAGCTTGGTGGGGGGGGCCCAAGATACGCAGTATTTT. It yields the protein CASSLVGGAQDTQYF. The full variable domain, its missing parts supplied by reference TRBV5-1 and TRBJ2-3, is KAGVTQTPRYLIKTRGQQVTLSCSPISGHRSVSWYQQTPGQGLQFLFEYFSETQRNKGNFPGRFSGRQFSNSRSEMNVSTLELGDSALYLCASSLVGGAQDTQYFGPGTRLTVL.

There are many counts of this clonotype. The chain carries TRBV6-2 or TRBV6-3 and TRBJ1-5; TRBD1 is a possible D gene (5 bases). Deletions cut 3 bases from V and 3 bases from J, with 9 bases between. This CDR3 has 14 residues. CDR1 and CDR2 from the germline V gene are MNHEY and SVGEGT. The CDR3 DNA is TGTGCCAGCAGTTATCTGGGACCCAATCAGCCCCAGCATTTT. This codes for CASSYLGPNQPQHF.